The 10 T cell receptor beta chains given below trace back to one sample, sequenced in a study of CXCR3-negative and CXCR3-positive naive CD8 T cells. Study-level results: A higher hydrophobicity marked the TRB CDR3s of CXCR3-positive naive cells versus CXCR3-negative naive cells.

No antigen is known for these receptors. It was by 5' RACE with UMI labels that the TRB cDNA libraries were prepared. TCRdb re-called the 5' RACE reads; every CDR3 protein appears as one record, without DNA. This sample's table has around 50,000 distinct CDR3 sequences. The material sequenced was naive CXCR3+ CD8+ T cells from blood. Noted subset: CD45RO-CCR7+CD27+CD95- naive CD8+ T cells expressing CXCR3 (TNR3+). The receptors here all came from a human donor in good health. Some clones in this sample may be carry-over from other donors' samples.

The chain recombines TRBV9 with TRBJ2-7; TCRdb selects TRBD1, and the lack of DNA leaves this call unchecked. This CDR3 spans 14 amino acids. CDR1 is SGDLS and CDR2 is YYNGEE in the germline V gene. The CDR3 region is CASSSREDANEQYF.

CDR3 amino acids: CASSQELAIFRFAF. V usage is TRBV14 and J usage is TRBJ1-1. Germline CDR1 and CDR2: SGHDN and FVKESK. The CDR3 consists of 14 residues. Full variable domain (missing parts from reference TRBV14 and TRBJ1-1): EAGVTQFPSHSVIEKGQTVTLRCDPISGHDNLYWYRRVMGKEIKFLLHFVKESKQDESGMPNNRFLAERTGGTYSTLKVQPAELEDSGVYFCASSQELAIFRFAFGQGTRLTVV.

The chain employs TRBV7-8 and TRBJ2-7; TCRdb designates TRBD1, a call that cannot be tested without DNA. Germline V lookup: CDR1 SGHVS, CDR2 FQNEAQ. CDR3 size: 17 residues. CDR3 amino acids: CASRLGSGHALNYEQYF.

The chain carries TRBV9 and TRBJ2-2; TCRdb picks TRBD2, but there is no DNA to check that call. The CDR3 runs to 17 residues. Per the germline V gene, CDR1 is SGDLS and CDR2 is YYNGEE. CDR3 sequence reads: CASSPLLRGSNTGELFF.

V is TRBV20-1 and J is TRBJ1-5. This CDR3 contains 14 residues. Germline V gene lookup returns CDR1 DFQATT and CDR2 SNEGSKA (reference sequence). The CDR3: CSAIREGSNQPQHF.

The J gene is TRBJ2-2, the V gene TRBV24-1; there is no DNA to check the TCRdb D call of TRBD1. Per germline, CDR1 KGHDR and CDR2 SFDVKD. The CDR3 is made up of 13 amino acids. The CDR3 loop reads CPTRQENTGELFF.

The gene calls are TRBV28 and TRBJ2-2; TCRdb lists TRBD2, though no DNA is available to test this call. The CDR3 consists of 17 residues. Germline CDR1 MDHEN, CDR2 SYDVKM. The CDR3: CASSSPTGTVNTGELFF. The full variable domain, with the rest looked up from reference TRBV28 and TRBJ2-2, is DVKVTQSSRYLVKRTGEKVFLECVQDMDHENMFWYRQDPGLGLRLIYFSYDVKMKEKGDIPEGYSVSREKKERFSLILESASTNQTSMYLCASSSPTGTVNTGELFFGEGSRLTVL.

V gene TRBV13 combines with J gene TRBJ1-2; lacking DNA, the TRBD1 call made by TCRdb goes unchecked. CDR1 is PRHDT and CDR2 is FYEKMQ in the germline V gene (reference sequence). The CDR3 spans 15 residues. CDR3: CASSSRSGANYGYTF. The variable domain in full, completed from reference TRBV13 and TRBJ1-2, reads AAGVIQSPRHLIKEKRETATLKCYPIPRHDTVYWYQQGPGQDPQFLISFYEKMQSDKGSIPDRFSAQQFSDYHSELNMSSLELGDSALYFCASSSRSGANYGYTFGSGTRLTVV.

The chain employs TRBV28 and TRBJ2-2. The germline V gene has CDR1 MDHEN and CDR2 SYDVKM. The CDR3 runs 15 residues. The chain's CDR3 is CASSSVNANTGELFF. Looking up the rest from reference TRBV28 and TRBJ2-2 gives the full variable domain: DVKVTQSSRYLVKRTGEKVFLECVQDMDHENMFWYRQDPGLGLRLIYFSYDVKMKEKGDIPEGYSVSREKKERFSLILESASTNQTSMYLCASSSVNANTGELFFGEGSRLTVL.

The rearrangement links TRBV10-3 to TRBJ1-1; there is no DNA to check the TCRdb D call of TRBD1. The CDR3 extends over 15 amino acids. Germline V gives CDR1 ENHRY, CDR2 SYGVKD. CDR3 sequence: CAISGFGTGDLEAFF.